The 23 T cell receptor beta chains given below trace back to one sample, sequenced in a study of blood T cell repertoires in COVID-19. Produced via immunoSEQ multiplex PCR; TCRdb's table is partial and in-frame only. The table includes approximately 280,000 clones, roughly nine tenths detected once. The sequencing sample was made of PBMCs or T cells enriched from blood (not recorded which). The receptors originated from a woman aged 35 to 49 who had recovered from COVID-19.

This chain joins TRBV28 and TRBJ1-6; D is undetermined. The germline V and J ends were trimmed by 7 bases and 10 bases, with 11 bases remaining between them. CDR1 MDHEN and CDR2 SYDVKM come from the germline V gene. This CDR3 contains 12 residues. The CDR3 bases are TGTGCCAGCAACCCAGGATCATCACCCCTCCACTTT. Its translation: CASNPGSSPLHF.

The CDR3 reads CASSRGTSGSNEQFF. DNA for the CDR3: TGTGCCAGCAGCCGCGGGACTAGCGGGAGCAATGAGCAGTTCTTC. The chain links TRBV3-1 (or the pseudogene TRBV3-2) to TRBJ2-1; 14 positions match TRBD2. Germline assignment: CDR1 LGHDT and CDR2 YNNKEL (reference sequence). The CDR3 is 15 amino acids. With V trimmed by 4 bases and J by 6 bases, 2 bases remained unmatched.

Many counts were recorded for this clone. The gene calls are TRBV25-1 and TRBJ1-4; D is possibly TRBD1 (6 bases). Per the germline V gene, CDR1 is MGHDK and CDR2 is SYGVNS. Trimming removed 3 bases from V and 6 bases from J, with 14 bases in between. The CDR3 has 15 residues. The CDR3 here is CASSEYAGADEKLFF. As DNA, the CDR3 is TGTGCCAGCAGTGAGTACGCGGGGGCGGATGAAAAACTGTTTTTT.

This chain uses TRBV19 with TRBJ1-5; TRBD1 agrees at 7 bases. V dropped 7 bases and J dropped 2; count of bases not matched to a gene: 14. CDR3 length: 17 amino acids. Germline V gene lookup returns CDR1 LNHDA and CDR2 SQIVND (reference sequence). For the CDR3, the DNA is TGTGCCAGTACGTTCGTTGGACAGGCCCTTCGCAATCAGCCCCAGCATTTT. Amino acid sequence: CASTFVGQALRNQPQHF.

V is TRBV19 and J is TRBJ2-3; D not resolved. Between the trimmed V and J ends, which lost 0 bases and 0 bases, there was a span of 7 bases. Germline V gene data show CDR1 as LNHDA and CDR2 as SQIVND (reference sequence). The CDR3 extends over 15 amino acids. The CDR3 region has the DNA TGTGCCAGTAGTATAGATCGAGGAAGCACAGATACGCAGTATTTT. Amino acid sequence: CASSIDRGSTDTQYF.

The chain has TRBV13 and TRBJ2-4, with D perhaps matching TRBD2 (6 bases). Trimming removed 0 bases at V and 1 base at J, with 16 bases between. The CDR3 loop spans 18 amino acids. CDR1 is PRHDT and CDR2 is FYEKMQ in the germline V gene (reference sequence). Written as DNA, the CDR3 is TGTGCCAGCAGCTTAGGAATGCCGGGGAGCGGGGCCAAAAACATTCAGTACTTC. Its translation is CASSLGMPGSGAKNIQYF.

J is TRBJ1-5 and V is TRBV5-4; D ambiguous. The germline V gene encodes CDR1 SGHNT and CDR2 YYREEE (reference sequence). Trimming stripped 6 bases from V and 5 bases from J, with 15 bases between. The CDR3 has 14 residues. As DNA, the CDR3 is TGTGCCAGCAATCTCAGGCTTCGCGATCAGCCCCAGCATTTT. Residues: CASNLRLRDQPQHF. Full variable domain (rest looked up from reference TRBV5-4 and TRBJ1-5): ETGVTQSPTHLIKTRGQQVTLRCSSQSGHNTVSWYQQALGQGPQFIFQYYREEENGRGNFPPRFSGLQFPNYSSELNVNALELDDSALYLCASNLRLRDQPQHFGDGTRLSIL.

The gene calls are TRBV7-9 and TRBJ2-7; D is perhaps TRBD2 (6 bases). V was pared by 0 bases and J by 3 bases, with 6 bases between. CDR1 and CDR2 (germline): SEHNR, FQNEAQ (reference sequence). The CDR3 length is 13 residues. The CDR3 sequence: CASSLARGYEQYF. In DNA, the CDR3 is TGTGCCAGCAGCTTAGCGCGGGGCTACGAGCAGTACTTC.

The V and J genes are TRBV12-3 or TRBV12-4 and TRBJ1-2; 9 nucleotides match TRBD1. This CDR3 has 13 amino acids. J was trimmed by 5 bases and V by 7 bases; bases with no gene match: 5. The CDR3 is CASTRDRAYGYTF. Here the CDR3 DNA reads TGTGCCAGCACCCGGGACAGGGCGTATGGCTACACCTTC.

This chain joins TRBV5-4 and TRBJ2-1; 9 bases are a match to TRBD2. The J segment lost 2 bases and the V segment lost 4 bases, leaving 4 bases of the junction unmatched. This CDR3 spans 15 amino acids. Germline CDR1 reads SGHNT; CDR2 reads YYREEE (reference sequence). The CDR3 here is CASSIAGVTYNEQFF. In nucleotides, the CDR3 is TGTGCCAGCAGCATAGCGGGAGTAACCTACAATGAGCAGTTCTTC.

The V and J genes are TRBV7-2 and TRBJ2-7; TRBD1 is a possible D gene (5 bases). Deletions cut 1 base from V and 2 bases from J, with 12 bases between. Looked up from germline, CDR1 is SGHTA and CDR2 is FQGNSA. This CDR3 region has 15 residues. CDR3 coding DNA: TGTGCCAGCAGCTTAGGGCGGACACCGCCCTACGAGCAGTACTTC. It yields the protein CASSLGRTPPYEQYF.

The rearrangement joins TRBV3-1 (or the pseudogene TRBV3-2) to TRBJ2-5; D possibly corresponds to TRBD1 (5 bases). Per the germline V gene, CDR1 is LGHDT and CDR2 is YNNKEL (reference sequence). Trimming pared 6 bases from V and 5 bases from J, leaving 13 bases between. This CDR3 is built from 13 residues. CDR3 sequence reads: CASRQQGDETQYF. CDR3 DNA sequence: TGTGCCAGCAGACAACAAGGGGATGAGACCCAGTACTTC.

This chain uses TRBV7-9 with TRBJ2-7; the D gene is possibly TRBD2 (6 bases). The germline gives CDR1 SEHNR, CDR2 FQNEAQ (reference sequence). The CDR3 has 14 residues. Trimming cost V 1 base and J 6 bases, with 13 bases left between them. DNA of the CDR3: TGTGCCAGCAGCTTAGATGGACGGGGAGGCGAGCAGTACTTC. As protein: CASSLDGRGGEQYF.

This sequence joins TRBV28 and TRBJ2-7, with 8 nucleotides matching TRBD2. Germline V lookup: CDR1 MDHEN, CDR2 SYDVKM. V gave up 5 bases and J gave up 6 bases; unmatched junction bases: 12. The CDR3 consists of 15 residues. In DNA form, the CDR3 reads TGTGCCAGCAGTCCCCCCCGGGGGGGCCGGGGCGAGCAGTACTTC. Translation: CASSPPRGGRGEQYF.

DNA of the CDR3: TGCGCCAGCAGCCAAGAGGGACTAGCGTGGACAGATACGCAGTATTTT. This sequence encodes CASSQEGLAWTDTQYF. This chain uses TRBV4-1 with TRBJ2-3; 10 bases align to TRBD2. V shed 0 bases and J 3 bases; nucleotides not matched to a gene: 3. The germline V gene encodes CDR1 MGHRA and CDR2 YSYEKL. The CDR3 totals 16 residues.

This chain connects TRBV19 to TRBJ2-7; 10 bases fit TRBD2. CDR3 size: 14 residues. CDR1 and CDR2 from the germline V gene are LNHDA and SQIVND (reference sequence). Unmatched junction bases numbered 4, after V lost 3 bases and J lost 5 bases. CDR3 nucleotides: TGTGCCAGTAGTATTACTAGCGGGACTAACGAGCAGTACTTC. The encoded protein is CASSITSGTNEQYF.

The chain links TRBV28 to TRBJ2-5, with D perhaps TRBD1 (5 bases). Germline V CDR1 and CDR2: MDHEN, SYDVKM. The germline V and J ends were trimmed by 8 bases and 2 bases, with 12 bases remaining between them. The CDR3 is 13 amino acids. The CDR3 DNA reads as TGTGCCAGCCTGGACATTCTTCAAGAGACCCAGTACTTC. It yields the protein CASLDILQETQYF.

The chain links TRBV2 to TRBJ1-6, with TRBD1 matching over 8 bases. V gave up 5 bases and J gave up 6 bases; unmatched junction bases: 6. CDR1 is SNHLY and CDR2 is FYNNEI in the germline V gene. The CDR3 contains 15 residues. The CDR3 loop is CASSQPGQVNSPLHF. The CDR3 DNA follows: TGTGCCAGCAGTCAACCGGGACAGGTTAATTCACCCCTCCACTTT. Based on the CDR3 plus reference TRBV2 and TRBJ1-6, the full variable domain is EPEVTQTPSHQVTQMGQEVILRCVPISNHLYFYWYRQILGQKVEFLVSFYNNEISEKSEIFDDQFSVERPDGSNFTLKIRSTKLEDSAMYFCASSQPGQVNSPLHFGNGTRLTVT.

V gene TRBV30 combines with J gene TRBJ1-2; TRBD1 matches at 7 bases. With V trimmed by 2 bases and J by 0 bases, 3 bases remained unmatched. The CDR3 covers 14 residues. Germline CDR1 reads GTSNPN; CDR2 reads SVGIG (reference sequence). The CDR3 region has the DNA TGTGCCTGGAGTCTACAGGGGTCTAACTATGGCTACACCTTC. Translated: CAWSLQGSNYGYTF.

The V call is TRBV19, the J call TRBJ1-5, with TRBD1 matching 7 bases. Per the germline V gene, CDR1 is LNHDA and CDR2 is SQIVND (reference sequence). After removal of 2 bases from V and 0 bases from J, the junction contained 4 bases not matched to a gene. The CDR3 runs 16 residues. The CDR3 spells CASSIRQGVSNQPQHF. The CDR3 DNA reads as TGTGCCAGTAGTATAAGACAGGGAGTTAGCAATCAGCCCCAGCATTTT.

This chain links TRBV30 with TRBJ1-1; D call uncertain. Per germline, CDR1 GTSNPN and CDR2 SVGIG (reference sequence). Deletions cut 3 bases from V and 0 bases from J, with 8 bases between. This CDR3 contains 13 residues. Here the CDR3 DNA reads TGTGCCTGGAGCTCAGACATGAACACTGAAGCTTTCTTT. This sequence encodes CAWSSDMNTEAFF.

The table lists this clone with a count of one. The chain carries TRBV5-1 and TRBJ2-7; 8 bases agree with TRBD2. This CDR3 region has 13 residues. CDR1 and CDR2 (germline): SGHRS, YFSETQ. The junction had 4 bases not matched to a gene; V was cut back by 4 bases and J by 4 bases. CDR3 nucleotide sequence: TGCGCCAGCAGCCGGGAGGGCCTGTACGAGCAGTACTTC. Translation: CASSREGLYEQYF.

This rearrangement joins TRBV23-1 to TRBJ1-6, with 8 bases aligning to TRBD1. TRBV23-1 is identified as an open reading frame with a role that is uncertain. V lost 2 bases to trimming and J lost 12 bases; unmatched junction nucleotides: 6. The length of the CDR3 is 14 residues. CDR3 residues: CASSQLRQGKPLHF. Written as DNA, the CDR3 is TGCGCCAGCAGTCAACTTAGACAGGGGAAACCCCTCCACTTT.